This TCR beta chain stems from a study of shared clonotypes between healthy human individuals. Germline V gene sequence: CDR1 MDHEN, CDR2 SYDVKM. The V and J ends lost 3 bases and 0 bases respectively, with 8 bases between them. The CDR3 has 15 amino acids. TCRdb keeps only in-frame clones here, not all; method: immunoSEQ multiplex PCR. The sample comprises hundreds of thousands of clones, less than 80% of which are singletons, and around 1.8% rests with the top ten. The sequence was collected from a woman aged 25 to 45 in good health. Input material: memory CD4+ T cells sorted from blood. Stated subset: CD45RA-negative fraction. The rearrangement joins TRBV28 to TRBJ2-2; D perhaps matches TRBD2 (6 bases). CDR3 residues: CASSFGGANTGELFF. CDR3 nucleotide sequence: TGTGCCAGCAGTTTCGGAGGGGCGAACACCGGGGAGCTGTTTTTT.